Sequencing of this TCR beta chain was carried out in a study of low-dose radiotherapy and immunotherapy resistance in tumors. First-strand cDNA relied on TRAV- and TRBV-specific primers spanning alpha and beta chains. TCRs underwent 20 PCR cycles of amplification with a constant-region primer and V-primer adapter. TCRdb ran MiXCR on the reads and lists one entry per CDR3 protein. The table includes approximately 11,000 distinct CDR3 sequences, 50% to 70% detected once. Low-dose radiotherapy, low-dose cyclophosphamide, aspirin, ipilimumab and nivolumab were all given to the donors. The CDR3 loop spans 20 amino acids. The germline gives CDR1 MDHEN, CDR2 SYDVKM. V was pared by 4 bases and J by 2 bases, with 26 bases between.

This chain links TRBV28 with TRBJ2-2; D possibly corresponds to TRBD2 (6 bases). The receptor was isolated from a human donor with advanced metastatic prostate, ovarian, gallbladder or colorectal cancer (not recorded which). This table probably holds off-target reads from a library built for another chain. The chain's CDR3 is CASSSLVGHPGGKNTGELFF. CDR3 in DNA: TGTGCCAGCAGTTCCCTAGTGGGGCACCCAGGCGGGAAAAACACCGGGGAGCTGTTTTTT.